This T cell receptor beta chain was obtained from a study of T-cell memory formation after mild COVID-19. TCRdb re-called the 5' RACE reads with MiXCR, one entry per CDR3 protein. The sample carries 200,000 or so distinct CDR3 sequences, around 8.8% recorded once. This CDR3 has 14 amino acids. Germline V gene sequence: CDR1 SGHTA, CDR2 FQGTGA. Losses at the gene ends were 5 bases for V and 2 bases for J; bases not matched to a gene: 4. The J gene is TRBJ2-3, the V gene TRBV7-3; the match to TRBD1 covers 7 bases. This receptor was taken from a man aged 18 to 29 who had mild COVID-19 (a few samples of this study predate the infection). Cell type and time point are not known. What was sequenced was PBMCs or a T cell subset sorted from them (not recorded which). The DNA of the CDR3 is TGTGCCAGCAGCCCGGGACAGAACACAGATACGCAGTATTTT. As protein: CASSPGQNTDTQYF. Supplemented by reference TRBV7-3 and TRBJ2-3, the full variable domain reads GAGVSQTPSNKVTEKGKYVELRCDPISGHTALYWYRQSLGQGPEFLIYFQGTGAADDSGLPNDRFFAVRPEGSVSTLKIQRTERGDSAVYLCASSPGQNTDTQYFGPGTRLTVL.